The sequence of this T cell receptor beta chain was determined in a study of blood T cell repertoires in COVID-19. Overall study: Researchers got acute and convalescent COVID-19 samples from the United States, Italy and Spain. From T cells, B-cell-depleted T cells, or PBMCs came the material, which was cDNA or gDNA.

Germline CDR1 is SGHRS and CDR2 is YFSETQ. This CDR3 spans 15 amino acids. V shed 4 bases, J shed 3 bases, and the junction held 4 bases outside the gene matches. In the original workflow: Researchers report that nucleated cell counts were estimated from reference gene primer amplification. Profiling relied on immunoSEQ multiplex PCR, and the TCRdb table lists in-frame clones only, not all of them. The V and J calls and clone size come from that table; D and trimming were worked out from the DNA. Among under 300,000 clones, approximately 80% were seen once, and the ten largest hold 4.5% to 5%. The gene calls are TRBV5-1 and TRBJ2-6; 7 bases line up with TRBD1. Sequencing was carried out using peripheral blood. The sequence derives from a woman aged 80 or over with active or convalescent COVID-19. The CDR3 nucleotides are TGCGCCAGCAGCGTAACAGGGGTTGGGGCCAACGTCCTGACTTTC. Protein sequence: CASSVTGVGANVLTF.